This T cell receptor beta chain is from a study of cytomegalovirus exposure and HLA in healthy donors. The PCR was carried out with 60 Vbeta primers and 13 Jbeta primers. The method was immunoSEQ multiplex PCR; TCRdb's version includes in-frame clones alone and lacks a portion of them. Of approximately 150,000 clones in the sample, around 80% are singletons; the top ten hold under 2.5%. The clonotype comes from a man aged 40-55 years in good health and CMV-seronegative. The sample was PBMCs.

The CDR3 loop reads CASSYSSVTGELFF. CDR3 nucleotides: TGTGCCAGCAGTTACTCGTCAGTTACCGGGGAGCTGTTTTTT. The J gene is TRBJ2-2, the V gene TRBV6-5; D is uncertain. Trimming left V 0 bases short and J 5 bases short, with 7 bases between. Germline CDR1 and CDR2: MNHEY and SVGAGI. The CDR3 consists of 14 residues.